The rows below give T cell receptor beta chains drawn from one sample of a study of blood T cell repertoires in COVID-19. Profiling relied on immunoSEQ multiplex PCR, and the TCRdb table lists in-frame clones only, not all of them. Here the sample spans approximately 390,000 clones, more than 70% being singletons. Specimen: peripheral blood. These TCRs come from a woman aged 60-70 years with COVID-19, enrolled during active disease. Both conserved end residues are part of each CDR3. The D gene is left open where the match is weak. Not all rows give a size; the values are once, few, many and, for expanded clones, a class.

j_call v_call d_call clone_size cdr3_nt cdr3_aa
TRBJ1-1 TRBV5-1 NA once TGCGCCAGCAGCTTGGGACAGGAATACACTGAAGCTTTCTTT CASSLGQEYTEAFF
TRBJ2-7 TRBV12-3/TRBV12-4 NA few TGTGCCAGCAGTTTAGCGCGGAACGAGCAGTACTTC CASSLARNEQYF
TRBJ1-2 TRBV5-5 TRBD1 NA TGTGCCAGCAGCCTCTCCAGGGGGCAGGGTGGCTACACCTTC CASSLSRGQGGYTF
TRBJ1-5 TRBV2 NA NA TGTGCCAGCAGGGATCCTTCGGGGGGCCTCAATCAGCCCCAGCATTTT CASRDPSGGLNQPQHF
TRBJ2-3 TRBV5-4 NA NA TGTGCCAGCAGCCCCGGACAAGCCCTCACAGATACGCAGTATTTT CASSPGQALTDTQYF
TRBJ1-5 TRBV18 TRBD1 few TGTGCCAGCTCATCTGGGACAGGGAGGATGGGAAATCAGCCCCAGCATTTT CASSSGTGRMGNQPQHF
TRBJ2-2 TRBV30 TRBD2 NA TGTGCCTGGAGTGTACTTGGGGGGGACACCGGGGAGCTGTTTTTT CAWSVLGGDTGELFF
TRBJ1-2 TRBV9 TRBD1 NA TGTGCCAGCAGCGCCCGGGACAGGAGCTATGGCTACACCTTC CASSARDRSYGYTF
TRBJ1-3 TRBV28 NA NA TGTGCCAGCAGTTTGGGGGGTACTGGAAACACCATATATTTT CASSLGGTGNTIYF
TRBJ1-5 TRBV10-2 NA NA TGCGCCAGCAGTGATCTGGGCAGCGGACAGCCCCAGCATTTT CASSDLGSGQPQHF
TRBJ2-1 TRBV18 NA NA TGTGCCAGCTCACCTGACAGGGAGCAGTTCTTC CASSPDREQFF
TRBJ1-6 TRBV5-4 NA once TGTGCCAGCAGTTCAGGGCCCGGGGGGACTACTTCACCCCTCCACTTT CASSSGPGGTTSPLHF
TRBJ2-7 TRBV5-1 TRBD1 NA TGCGCCAGCAGCTCGAAGGGACAGGGCGACTACGAGCAGTACTTC CASSSKGQGDYEQYF
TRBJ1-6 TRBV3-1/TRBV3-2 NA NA TGTGCCAGCAGCCAAGTGGCAGGTAAAAATTCACCCCTCCACTTT CASSQVAGKNSPLHF
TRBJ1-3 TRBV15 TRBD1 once TGTGCCACCAGGCGGGACAGGGGAGTCGGCACCATATATTTT CATRRDRGVGTIYF
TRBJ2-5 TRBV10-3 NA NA TGTGCCATCAGTGGTGAGGGGGGGAATGGTCAGGGGACCCAGTACTTC CAISGEGGNGQGTQYF
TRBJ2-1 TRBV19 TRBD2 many TGTGCCAGTAGTAGATCAAGCGGGGGGGCCTATCCGTACAATGAGCAGTTCTTC CASSRSSGGAYPYNEQFF
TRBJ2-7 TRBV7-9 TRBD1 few TGTGCCAGCAGCTTAGAAGGGACAGGGGCTCCCGAGCAGTACTTC CASSLEGTGAPEQYF
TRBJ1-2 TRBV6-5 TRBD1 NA TGTGCCAGCACCCCTGGAGCAGGGGGGATCTATGGCTACACCTTC CASTPGAGGIYGYTF
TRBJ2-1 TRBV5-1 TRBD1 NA TGCGCCAGCAGCTCGAGGGACAGGGGCCGGAATGAGCAGTTCTTC CASSSRDRGRNEQFF
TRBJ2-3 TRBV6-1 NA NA TGTGCCAGCAGTGAAGATAGATTCACAGATACGCAGTATTTT CASSEDRFTDTQYF
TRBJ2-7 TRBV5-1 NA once TGCGCCAGCAAACTAGCCAACGAGCAGTACTTC CASKLANEQYF
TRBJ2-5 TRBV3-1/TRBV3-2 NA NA TGTGCCAGCAGCCAAGAACTCGTGCAAGAGACCCAGTACTTC CASSQELVQETQYF
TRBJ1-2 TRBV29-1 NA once TGCAGCGTTGCAACTCCACCTCCTATCTATGGCTACACCTTC CSVATPPPIYGYTF
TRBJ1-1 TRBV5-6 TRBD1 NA TGTGCCAGCAGCCGCGACAGGGTAGTCGAAGCTTTCTTT CASSRDRVVEAFF
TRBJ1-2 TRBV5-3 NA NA TGTGCCAGAAGCTTGGGCCCCCAACGCGGTCCCATCTTC CARSLGPQRGPIF
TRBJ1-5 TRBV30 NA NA TGTGCCTGGAGTAGGGGTAACAATCAGCCCCAGCATTTT CAWSRGNNQPQHF
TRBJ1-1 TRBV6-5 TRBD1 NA TGTGCCAGCAGACCCAGGGGGACTGAAGCTTTCTTT CASRPRGTEAFF
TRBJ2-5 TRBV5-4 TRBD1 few TGTGCCAGCAGTCGTGGACAGGGGGTTCGAGAGACCCAGTACTTC CASSRGQGVRETQYF
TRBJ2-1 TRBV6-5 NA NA TGTGCCAGCAGTTTTCTCGATGAGCAGTTCTTC CASSFLDEQFF
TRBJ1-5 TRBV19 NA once TGTGCCAGTAGGAACCCTAAAGGCGGGGGGCCTTATAGCAATCAGCCCCAGCATTTT CASRNPKGGGPYSNQPQHF
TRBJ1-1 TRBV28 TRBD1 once TGTGCCAGCAGTTTAAGGGGGCTTCGGGGAACTGAAGCTTTCTTT CASSLRGLRGTEAFF
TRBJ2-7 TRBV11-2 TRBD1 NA TGTGCCAGCAGCTCTGGGGACAGGGTAGGTGAGCAGTACTTC CASSSGDRVGEQYF
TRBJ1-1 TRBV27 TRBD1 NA TGTGCCAGCACTGGGAGACAGGGGCGGACTGAAGCTTTCTTT CASTGRQGRTEAFF
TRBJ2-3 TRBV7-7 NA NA TGTGCCAGCAGCCCAGGGGCTGCTAGCACAGATACGCAGTATTTT CASSPGAASTDTQYF
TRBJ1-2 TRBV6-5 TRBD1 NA TGTGCCAGCCGGGACAGAGCCTATGGCTACACCTTC CASRDRAYGYTF
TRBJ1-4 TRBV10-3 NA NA TGTGCCATCAGTGGGGCCTCTAATGAAAAACTGTTTTTT CAISGASNEKLFF
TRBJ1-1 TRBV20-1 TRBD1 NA TGCAGTGCTAGTGCCCAGCAGGGGGCCACTGAAGCTTTCTTT CSASAQQGATEAFF
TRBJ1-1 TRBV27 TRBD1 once TGTGCCAGCAGCCAGGGGGCGGTCACTGAAGCTTTCTTT CASSQGAVTEAFF
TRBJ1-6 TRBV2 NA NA TGTGCCAGCAGGATATTGGGAGATTCACCCCTCCACTTT CASRILGDSPLHF
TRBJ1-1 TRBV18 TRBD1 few TGTGCCAGCTCACCCCTACAGGGGGCCGACAACACTGAAGCTTTCTTT CASSPLQGADNTEAFF
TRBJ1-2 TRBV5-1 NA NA TGCGCCAGCATGCCCGGGACAACAAAAGGCTATGGCTACACCTTC CASMPGTTKGYGYTF
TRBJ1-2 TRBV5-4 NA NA TGTGCCAGCAGCCTGAGCAGGGTTAACTATGGCTACACCTTC CASSLSRVNYGYTF
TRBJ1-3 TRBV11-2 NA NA TGTGCCAGCAGCCGTTCCCTCTCTGGAAACACCATATATTTT CASSRSLSGNTIYF
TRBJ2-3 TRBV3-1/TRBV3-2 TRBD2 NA TGTGCCAGCAGCCTCCCCGGCGGGGGGACAGATACGCAGTATTTT CASSLPGGGTDTQYF
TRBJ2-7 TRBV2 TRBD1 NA TGTGCCAGCAGGGACTTACAGGGGATTAGAACCTACGAGCAGTACTTC CASRDLQGIRTYEQYF
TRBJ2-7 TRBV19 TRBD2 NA TGTGCCAGTTCCACGAGAGGCGGGGGGGCAGGAGAGCAGTACTTC CASSTRGGGAGEQYF
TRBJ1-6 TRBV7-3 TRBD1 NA TGTGCCAGCAGCTTAAAAGGGGGCCGGGCGTCACCCCTCCACTTT CASSLKGGRASPLHF
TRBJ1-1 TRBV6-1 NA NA TGTGCCAGCAGTGACGGCCGGAGACACACTGAAGCTTTCTTT CASSDGRRHTEAFF
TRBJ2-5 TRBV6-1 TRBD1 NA TGTGCCAGCAGTGAAACAGGGGAAGAGACCCAGTACTTC CASSETGEETQYF